The rows below give T cell receptor beta chains drawn from one sample of a study of cytomegalovirus exposure and HLA in healthy donors. The protocol was immunoSEQ multiplex PCR, while the TCRdb copy is restricted to in-frame clones and leaves out a portion. This sample has tens of thousands of clones; 60% to 80% occur once, and the top ten carry more than 7%. The specimen sequenced was PBMCs. The receptor set was obtained from a woman aged 40 to 55 in good health and CMV-seronegative. The CDR3 runs from the conserved cysteine through the conserved F or W. Each record gives: CDR3 protein, CDR3 DNA, V gene, D gene, clone size, J gene. D genes are given only for firm matches. A clone size is listed for some rows: how often the clone was seen (once, few, many), or a class if it is expanded.

CDR3aa: CASTYARLAGYNEQFF
CDR3nt: TGTGCCAGCACCTACGCCCGGCTAGCGGGGTACAATGAGCAGTTCTTC
v_gene: TRBV28
d_gene: TRBD2
abundance: -
j_gene: TRBJ2-1

CDR3aa: CASSPSTGSGGTQYF
CDR3nt: TGTGCCAGTAGTCCTTCGACAGGTTCAGGAGGCACGCAGTATTTT
v_gene: TRBV19
d_gene: -
abundance: once
j_gene: TRBJ2-3

CDR3aa: CASSALAGASYEQYF
CDR3nt: TGTGCCAGCAGTGCCTTGGCGGGGGCCTCCTACGAGCAGTACTTC
v_gene: TRBV6-1
d_gene: -
abundance: few
j_gene: TRBJ2-7

CDR3aa: CASSSEQGRTEAFF
CDR3nt: TGCGCCAGCAGCTCGGAACAGGGGCGGACTGAAGCTTTCTTT
v_gene: TRBV5-1
d_gene: TRBD1
abundance: few
j_gene: TRBJ1-1

CDR3aa: CASSSDRVSRNTIYF
CDR3nt: TGTGCCAGCAGTTCGGACAGGGTGTCTAGGAACACCATATATTTT
v_gene: TRBV28
d_gene: TRBD1
abundance: once
j_gene: TRBJ1-3

CDR3aa: CAWSVWSGGVTDTQYF
CDR3nt: TGTGCCTGGAGTGTATGGTCGGGAGGGGTCACAGATACGCAGTATTTT
v_gene: TRBV30
d_gene: TRBD2
abundance: -
j_gene: TRBJ2-3

CDR3aa: CSVDTGTGFAKLFF
CDR3nt: TGCAGCGTTGACACCGGGACAGGTTTTGCAAAACTGTTTTTT
v_gene: TRBV29-1
d_gene: TRBD1
abundance: -
j_gene: TRBJ1-4

CDR3aa: CASSPWDTSRPNSPLHF
CDR3nt: TGTGCCAGCTCACCGTGGGACACATCCAGGCCCAATTCACCCCTCCACTTT
v_gene: TRBV18
d_gene: -
abundance: -
j_gene: TRBJ1-6

CDR3aa: CATSRGDRDYNEQFF
CDR3nt: TGTGCCACCAGCAGAGGGGACAGGGATTACAATGAGCAGTTCTTC
v_gene: TRBV15
d_gene: TRBD1
abundance: -
j_gene: TRBJ2-1

CDR3aa: CAWSRRVVPYEQYF
CDR3nt: TGTGCCTGGTCTCGTAGAGTAGTCCCCTACGAGCAGTACTTC
v_gene: TRBV30
d_gene: -
abundance: -
j_gene: TRBJ2-7

CDR3aa: CASSGGQGRSYEQYF
CDR3nt: TGTGCCAGCAGCGGCGGACAGGGTCGCTCCTACGAGCAGTACTTC
v_gene: TRBV9
d_gene: TRBD1
abundance: -
j_gene: TRBJ2-7

CDR3aa: CASSDSAGGSGTEAFF
CDR3nt: TGTGCCAGCAGTGACTCGGCAGGGGGTTCGGGCACTGAAGCTTTCTTT
v_gene: TRBV6-4
d_gene: TRBD1
abundance: -
j_gene: TRBJ1-1

CDR3aa: CASSLPSSGNTIYF
CDR3nt: TGTGCCAGCAGCTTGCCGTCCTCTGGAAACACCATATATTTT
v_gene: TRBV5-4
d_gene: -
abundance: -
j_gene: TRBJ1-3

CDR3aa: CASSPAGGLSQPQHF
CDR3nt: TGTGCCAGCTCACCAGCCGGGGGGCTAAGTCAGCCCCAGCATTTT
v_gene: TRBV18
d_gene: -
abundance: -
j_gene: TRBJ1-5

CDR3aa: CASRLQGGTYEQYF
CDR3nt: TGTGCCAGCAGGTTACAGGGGGGGACCTACGAGCAGTACTTC
v_gene: TRBV6-1
d_gene: -
abundance: few
j_gene: TRBJ2-7

CDR3aa: CASSFRQGNGQPQHF
CDR3nt: TGTGCCAGCAGTTTTCGACAGGGTAATGGGCAGCCCCAGCATTTT
v_gene: TRBV28
d_gene: TRBD1
abundance: -
j_gene: TRBJ1-5

CDR3aa: CASSDTTGGLDEQYF
CDR3nt: TGTGCCAGCAGTGATACGACAGGGGGCCTCGACGAGCAGTACTTC
v_gene: TRBV6-1
d_gene: TRBD1
abundance: -
j_gene: TRBJ2-7

CDR3aa: CASSIQGGNQPQHF
CDR3nt: TGTGCCAGTAGTATCCAGGGTGGCAATCAGCCCCAGCATTTT
v_gene: TRBV19
d_gene: -
abundance: -
j_gene: TRBJ1-5

CDR3aa: CSGGEGDTEAFF
CDR3nt: TGCAGCGGGGGGGAAGGGGACACTGAAGCTTTCTTT
v_gene: TRBV29-1
d_gene: -
abundance: few
j_gene: TRBJ1-1

CDR3aa: CASSLERLSSYNEQFF
CDR3nt: TGTGCCAGCAGCTTAGAACGGTTAAGCTCCTACAATGAGCAGTTCTTC
v_gene: TRBV11-2
d_gene: -
abundance: -
j_gene: TRBJ2-1

CDR3aa: CASSLGGGELEQYF
CDR3nt: TGCGCCAGCAGCTTGGGAGGGGGGGAACTGGAGCAGTACTTC
v_gene: TRBV5-1
d_gene: -
abundance: -
j_gene: TRBJ2-7

CDR3aa: CASSPAGRFDLQYF
CDR3nt: TGTGCCAGCAGCCCCGCGGGGCGGTTCGACCTTCAGTACTTC
v_gene: TRBV7-6
d_gene: -
abundance: -
j_gene: TRBJ2-4

CDR3aa: CASSHMGHISDEQFF
CDR3nt: TGCGCCAGCAGCCACATGGGACACATCTCTGATGAGCAGTTCTTC
v_gene: TRBV4-1
d_gene: -
abundance: -
j_gene: TRBJ2-1

CDR3aa: CSVEGLTDTQYF
CDR3nt: TGCAGCGTTGAGGGGCTCACAGATACGCAGTATTTT
v_gene: TRBV29-1
d_gene: -
abundance: -
j_gene: TRBJ2-3

CDR3aa: CASSIGAVRSSYNEQFF
CDR3nt: TGTGCCAGTAGTATTGGGGCGGTCCGGAGCTCCTACAATGAGCAGTTCTTC
v_gene: TRBV19
d_gene: -
abundance: -
j_gene: TRBJ2-1

CDR3aa: CASSLHPLASGELFF
CDR3nt: TGTGCCAGCAGCTTACACCCGCTAGCGTCCGGGGAGCTGTTTTTT
v_gene: TRBV7-2
d_gene: -
abundance: -
j_gene: TRBJ2-2

CDR3aa: CASSQGLAVYNEQFF
CDR3nt: TGTGCCAGCAGCCAAGGACTAGCGGTCTACAATGAGCAGTTCTTC
v_gene: TRBV7-3
d_gene: TRBD2
abundance: few
j_gene: TRBJ2-1

CDR3aa: CASSLVLAGAQETQYF
CDR3nt: TGTGCCAGCAGCTTAGTCCTAGCGGGGGCCCAAGAGACCCAGTACTTC
v_gene: TRBV7-6
d_gene: TRBD2
abundance: -
j_gene: TRBJ2-5

CDR3aa: CASSPGGLETQYF
CDR3nt: TGCGCCAGCAGCCCCGGAGGGCTGGAGACCCAGTACTTC
v_gene: TRBV4-1
d_gene: -
abundance: -
j_gene: TRBJ2-5

CDR3aa: CASSLIAGVGEQYF
CDR3nt: TGTGCCAGCAGCTTAATTGCGGGAGTTGGCGAGCAGTACTTC
v_gene: TRBV5-6
d_gene: TRBD2
abundance: -
j_gene: TRBJ2-7

CDR3aa: CSSSSGQPEQYF
CDR3nt: TGTTCCAGCAGCTCGGGACAACCAGAGCAGTACTTC
v_gene: TRBV7-9
d_gene: -
abundance: -
j_gene: TRBJ2-7

CDR3aa: CASSVAGFPTDTQYF
CDR3nt: TGTGCCAGCAGCGTAGCAGGGTTCCCCACAGATACGCAGTATTTT
v_gene: TRBV9
d_gene: -
abundance: -
j_gene: TRBJ2-3

CDR3aa: CASSNFGTRETQYF
CDR3nt: TGTGCCAGCAGCAACTTTGGGACAAGGGAGACCCAGTACTTC
v_gene: TRBV27
d_gene: -
abundance: once
j_gene: TRBJ2-5

CDR3aa: CASAQGAETQYF
CDR3nt: TGTGCCAGCGCACAGGGGGCAGAGACCCAGTACTTC
v_gene: TRBV6-6
d_gene: TRBD1
abundance: -
j_gene: TRBJ2-5

CDR3aa: CASSLGGGRGPIYEQYF
CDR3nt: TGTGCCAGCAGCTTGGGGGGGGGACGGGGGCCGATCTACGAGCAGTACTTC
v_gene: TRBV5-4
d_gene: -
abundance: -
j_gene: TRBJ2-7

CDR3aa: CASLDRGRNEKLFF
CDR3nt: TGTGCCAGTCTAGACCGAGGGCGTAATGAAAAACTGTTTTTT
v_gene: TRBV2
d_gene: -
abundance: -
j_gene: TRBJ1-4

CDR3aa: CASRTLGIGSNEQFF
CDR3nt: TGTGCCAGCCGAACTCTTGGAATCGGGAGCAATGAGCAGTTCTTC
v_gene: TRBV28
d_gene: -
abundance: -
j_gene: TRBJ2-1

CDR3aa: CSVYRGLGEQYF
CDR3nt: TGCAGCGTCTATAGGGGGTTGGGCGAGCAGTACTTC
v_gene: TRBV29-1
d_gene: -
abundance: -
j_gene: TRBJ2-7

CDR3aa: CASSLARSGANVLTF
CDR3nt: TGTGCCAGCAGCTTAGCGAGATCTGGGGCCAACGTCCTGACTTTC
v_gene: TRBV7-6
d_gene: -
abundance: -
j_gene: TRBJ2-6

CDR3aa: CASSIAGSSNQPQHF
CDR3nt: TGTGCCAGTAGTATCGCCGGGTCCAGCAATCAGCCCCAGCATTTT
v_gene: TRBV19
d_gene: -
abundance: -
j_gene: TRBJ1-5

CDR3aa: CASSSGGLDEQFF
CDR3nt: TGTGCCAGCAGTTCGGGGGGTCTCGATGAGCAGTTCTTC
v_gene: TRBV6-5
d_gene: TRBD2
abundance: -
j_gene: TRBJ2-1

CDR3aa: CASSEIRYNQPQHF
CDR3nt: TGTGCCAGCAGTGAAATCAGATACAATCAGCCCCAGCATTTT
v_gene: TRBV2
d_gene: -
abundance: -
j_gene: TRBJ1-5

CDR3aa: CASSESGEDTGELFF
CDR3nt: TGTGCCAGCAGTGAAAGCGGTGAAGACACCGGGGAGCTGTTTTTT
v_gene: TRBV2
d_gene: -
abundance: -
j_gene: TRBJ2-2

CDR3aa: CATSRAKSTGGAFF
CDR3nt: TGTGCCACCAGCAGAGCGAAAAGCACGGGAGGGGCTTTCTTT
v_gene: TRBV15
d_gene: -
abundance: -
j_gene: TRBJ1-1

CDR3aa: CASSADTQPQHF
CDR3nt: TGTGCCAGCAGCGCAGACACTCAGCCCCAGCATTTT
v_gene: TRBV7-9
d_gene: -
abundance: -
j_gene: TRBJ1-5

CDR3aa: CASSLDWVRSDTQYF
CDR3nt: TGTGCCAGCAGCTTAGACTGGGTGCGGTCAGATACGCAGTATTTT
v_gene: TRBV11-2
d_gene: -
abundance: -
j_gene: TRBJ2-3

CDR3aa: CSVRTALHVSGANVLTF
CDR3nt: TGCAGCGTGAGGACAGCCCTTCACGTGTCTGGGGCCAACGTCCTGACTTTC
v_gene: TRBV29-1
d_gene: -
abundance: -
j_gene: TRBJ2-6

CDR3aa: CASSSNERDEQFF
CDR3nt: TGCGCCAGCAGCTCCAACGAACGAGATGAGCAGTTCTTC
v_gene: TRBV5-1
d_gene: -
abundance: -
j_gene: TRBJ2-1

CDR3aa: CASSPKGQPYEQYF
CDR3nt: TGTGCCAGCAGCCCGAAGGGACAGCCCTACGAGCAGTACTTC
v_gene: TRBV7-8
d_gene: TRBD1
abundance: few
j_gene: TRBJ2-7

CDR3aa: CASTGHGRAGPNTEAFF
CDR3nt: TGTGCCAGCACCGGTCACGGGAGGGCAGGGCCTAACACTGAAGCTTTCTTT
v_gene: TRBV27
d_gene: -
abundance: -
j_gene: TRBJ1-1